The entry below describes one T cell receptor beta chain. Antigen unknown. The entry originates in a study of cytomegalovirus exposure and HLA in healthy donors. Findings of the study overall: Many donors carried some public TCRs, although rarity characterized most TCR sequences. Investigators reported 150 to 200 TCR beta chains as tied to cytomegalovirus.

Both 60 Vbeta primers and 13 Jbeta primers went into the PCR. Generated by immunoSEQ multiplex PCR, the TCRdb table keeps only in-frame clones and is missing some. There are 250,000 to 350,000 clones in the sample; roughly 89% occur only once, and roughly 4% lies in the top ten. CDR3 length: 15 amino acids. V was trimmed by 6 bases and J by 6 bases, leaving 21 bases between them. Germline values: CDR1 SNHLY, CDR2 FYNNEI. The receptor was derived from a man aged 35 to 55 in good health and CMV-seropositive. The specimen sequenced was PBMCs. The J gene is TRBJ2-7, the V gene TRBV2, with D possibly being TRBD1 (5 bases). CDR3 region: CASRARQNPFTEQYF. CDR3 nucleotides: TGTGCCAGCAGGGCCAGACAGAACCCTTTCACCGAGCAGTACTTC.